This T cell receptor beta chain is from a study of blood T cell repertoires in COVID-19 (dated by TCRdb to about 2020). Study-level background: Samples covering the acute and convalescent phases of COVID-19 were provided by collaborators in the United States, Italy and Spain. The material from the prospective study consisted of cDNA or gDNA derived from T cells, B-cell-depleted T cells, or PBMCs. Subjects who had been exposed to COVID-19, were actively infected with it, or had recovered from it provided the deeply sampled blood TCRbeta repertoires that made up the dataset. The repertoires were made available in a free public database intended to serve as a resource for research on the immune response to SARS-CoV-2. The samples were drawn from the first 160 participants of the ongoing ImmuneRACE study and from 950 to 1,500 subjects provided by 6 global collaborators. Nearly every sample came with metadata listing a de-identified subject ID, COVID-19 status, age in years and sex. Where HLA class I and class II types were available, the types were taken from metadata supplied by the sample provider, not from assay-based typing. General conclusions and limits of the study: How much clinical and demographic metadata was included differed by source and by participant, and the metadata was provided uncurated.

The collaborating institutions used their own protocols to collect whole blood in K2EDTA tubes. For TCRbeta analysis, collaborators shipped samples in one of three forms: frozen whole blood, isolated PBMCs, or DNA extracted from either of those sample types. TCRbeta CDR3 regions were amplified from genomic DNA by means of the immunoSEQ Assay, a bias-controlled multiplex PCR. The authors' pipeline ran thus. Within the assay, amplification of reference gene primers was used to estimate how many nucleated cells each sample contained. To quantify the absolute abundance of each unique TCRbeta CDR3 rearrangement, sequence reads were collapsed and filtered. Productive Simpson clonality was computed per sample as the square root of Simpson's diversity index over productive rearrangements. Sourced from immuneACCESS, this table was stored by TCRdb with only in-frame sequences that have V and J called. A share of the clones is absent; for the studies checked, an unresolved V gene accounts for under half, and the remainder has no known explanation. V and J calls plus clone size are reproduced from that table; the DNA served to infer D and trimming. The sample data list 37,000 or so clones, and roughly 90% of these were observed just once. Of the sample, around 6.1% is held by the ten largest clones.

This clone was picked up a small number of times. Its antigen has not been determined. Base qualities are not at hand, and no much larger clone is one base apart. The sequence derives from a human donor in a cohort sampled during active COVID-19. Sequencing was performed on peripheral blood.

The CDR3 is CASSLADYPYNEQFF. The DNA reads TGTGCCAGCAGCTTAGCGGACTACCCCTACAATGAGCAGTTCTTC. Recombination joined TRBV11-3 with TRBJ2-1, and perhaps TRBD2 as D gene, on 6 matching bases. CDR1 and CDR2 were assigned from the germline V gene as SGHNT and YENEEA. The CDR3 holds 15 amino acids from the cysteine to the phenylalanine. Only CDR3 DNA is held: 45 bases, read in frame from base 1. V loses 1 base, J loses 2 bases, and the germline ends lie 9 bases apart.